This TCR beta chain originates from a study of CD8 T cells in Susac syndrome. Random hexamers primed reverse transcription of about 0.45 to 1 ug RNA. TCRdb reanalysed the immunoSEQ multiplex PCR reads using MiXCR and keeps one entry per CDR3 protein. The sample consists of 120,000 or so distinct CDR3 sequences, roughly 94% of them appearing once. The CDR3 length is 14 residues. Germline CDR1 and CDR2: LNHDA and SQIVND (reference sequence). V shed 6 bases, J shed 5 bases, and the junction held 7 bases outside the gene matches. The rearrangement uses TRBV19 and TRBJ2-5; TRBD2 matches 9 bases. Specimen: CD8+ T cells from PBMCs. The receptor was derived from a human donor with Susac syndrome. Here the CDR3 reads CASSVLAGEETQYF. CDR3 bases: TGTGCCAGTAGCGTCTTAGCGGGAGAGGAGACCCAGTACTTC.